One sample yielded the 7 T cell receptor beta chains listed below, sequenced in a study of STAT5B mutations in CD4+ large granular lymphocyte leukemia. Libraries were prepared by immunoSEQ multiplex PCR; TCRdb keeps only in-frame clonotypes and omits some of them. The sample records roughly 30,000 clones, around three quarters being singletons. The sample comprised CD4+ T cells from blood buffy coats. The receptors come from a human donor in good health.

In this sample, this clone turned up once. The chain uses TRBV29-1 and TRBJ1-2; maybe TRBD1 (5 bases). Trimming pared 3 bases from V and 6 bases from J, leaving 11 bases between. Per the germline V gene, CDR1 is SQVTM and CDR2 is ANQGSEA. CDR3 length equals 12 residues. The CDR3 DNA reads TGCAGCGTTGATAGGGGAGGGAATGGCTACACCTTC. This sequence encodes CSVDRGGNGYTF.

V and J are TRBV30 and TRBJ2-7; D is perhaps TRBD2 (6 bases). V lost 5 bases and J 7 bases, leaving 27 bases between the germline ends. CDR1 GTSNPN and CDR2 SVGIG come from the germline V gene (reference sequence). The CDR3 spans 16 residues. CDR3 in DNA: TGTGCCTGGGACCGACACGGGACTTGGAAAATCATTGAGCAGTACTTC. Encoded protein: CAWDRHGTWKIIEQYF.

In DNA, the CDR3 is TGCGCCAGCAGCGGAACGACAGGGCGGTTGGCGGGAGAGGACTCTGGGGCCAACGTCCTGACTTTC. Residues: CASSGTTGRLAGEDSGANVLTF. V usage is TRBV5-1 and J usage is TRBJ2-6; D is perhaps TRBD1 or TRBD2 (7 bases each). Germline assignment: CDR1 SGHRS and CDR2 YFSETQ. The V gene lost 4 bases and the J gene lost 0 bases, with 29 bases spanning the gap. The CDR3 has 22 residues.

This clone has just one count. The genes are TRBV15 and TRBJ2-2; the match to TRBD2 covers 12 bases. CDR3 length equals 18 residues. The germline V gene encodes CDR1 LNHNV and CDR2 YYDKDF (reference sequence). The V segment lost 1 base and the J segment 2 bases; nucleotides outside the gene matches: 5. CDR3 protein: CATSRAPGLAGNTGELFF. The CDR3 coding sequence is TGTGCCACCAGCAGAGCGCCCGGACTAGCGGGAAACACCGGGGAGCTGTTTTTT.

The chain uses TRBV18 and TRBJ1-2; 9 bases are a match to TRBD1. CDR1 is KGHSH, CDR2 LQKENI, per germline. The length of the CDR3 is 14 residues. V lost 4 bases, J lost 5 bases, and 5 bases stayed unmatched. The CDR3 DNA follows: TGTGCCAGCTCACTCCGGGACAGGGTTTATGGCTACACCTTC. Translating gives CASSLRDRVYGYTF.

The J gene is TRBJ1-4, the V gene TRBV5-1, with a tentative D call TRBD1 (6 bases). V lost 1 base, J lost 2 bases, and 9 bases lay in between. CDR1 is SGHRS and CDR2 is YFSETQ in the germline V gene. The CDR3 is 15 residues long. For the CDR3, the DNA is TGCGCCAGCAGCTTGCCTCAGGGGACTAATGAAAAACTGTTTTTT. Translating gives CASSLPQGTNEKLFF. Full variable domain (remainder filled in from reference TRBV5-1 and TRBJ1-4): KAGVTQTPRYLIKTRGQQVTLSCSPISGHRSVSWYQQTPGQGLQFLFEYFSETQRNKGNFPGRFSGRQFSNSRSEMNVSTLELGDSALYLCASSLPQGTNEKLFFGSGTQLSVL.

This rearrangement joins TRBV7-9 to TRBJ2-3, with D perhaps TRBD2 (6 bases). Germline CDR1 SEHNR, CDR2 FQNEAQ (reference sequence). The germline V and J ends were trimmed by 3 bases and 4 bases, with 8 bases remaining between them. The CDR3 length is 13 residues. The CDR3 region is CASSFGSADTQYF. CDR3 DNA: TGTGCCAGCAGCTTCGGGAGCGCAGATACGCAGTATTTT.